The sequence of this T cell receptor beta chain was determined in a study of regulatory T cells in long-lasting Graves disease. Across the whole study: The definition of persistent Graves' disease was over 5 years of antithyroid drugs with positive TSH receptor antibodies. Overall study findings and caveats: With a few thousand shared public clonotypes, persistent patients exceeded new patients, who shared about a thousand. Favoring TRBV28, TRBJ1-2 and TRBJ2-5 was a feature seen in persistent disease.

Worth noting for this clonotype: Its antigen is as yet unknown. The junction does not match germline at one end; this may be a read error.

Time point: persistent/refractory GD, antithyroid drugs over 5 years with positive TRAb. The authors made the TCR library using RNA they extracted from PBMCs. EDTA tubes received about 9.2 milliliters of collected peripheral blood. For TCR beta, libraries came from iRepertoire HTBI primers and Arm-PCR of CDR3 regions. TCRdb reprocessed the multiplex PCR reads via MiXCR and lists one record per CDR3 protein. The sample lists 300,000 to 400,000 distinct CDR3 sequences; around a fifth were seen once. In germline, CDR1 is ENHRY, CDR2 SYGVKD. This CDR3 is 18 amino acids long. The source was peripheral blood mononuclear cells (PBMCs), collected when the disease was refractory, from a patient treated with antithyroid drugs. The receptor's source is a female donor with Graves disease. The chain employs TRBV10-3 and TRBJ1-6; no clear D. The CDR3 loop reads CASSYSSALSSYNSPLHF. The DNA of the CDR3 is TGTGCCAGCAGTTACTCGAGCGCCCTTAGCTCCTATAATTCACCCCTCCACTTT.